The 32 T cell receptor beta chains listed next were all sequenced from one sample in a study of blood T cell repertoires in COVID-19. Libraries were prepared by immunoSEQ multiplex PCR; TCRdb keeps only in-frame clonotypes and omits some of them. The data show 250,000 to 300,000 clones, with approximately 90% seen just once and approximately 2.4% held by the top ten. Sequencing input: PBMCs or T cells enriched from blood (not recorded which). Every receptor here comes from a woman aged 40 to 55 with acute COVID-19.

The count of this clone is one. This sequence joins TRBV7-8 and TRBJ1-4; 8 bases are shared with TRBD1. The CDR3 totals 15 residues. Losses at the gene ends were 5 bases for V and 1 base for J; bases not matched to a gene: 3. The V gene's germline CDR1 is SGHVS and CDR2 FQNEAQ. Written as DNA, the CDR3 is TGTGCCAGCAGCCCGGACAGGGAAACTAATGAAAAACTGTTTTTT. Its protein product is CASSPDRETNEKLFF.

This clone was counted a few times. V and J are TRBV6-1 and TRBJ2-3; TRBD2 aligns across 12 bases. With V trimmed by 2 bases and J by 0 bases, 9 bases remained unmatched. The CDR3 consists of 19 residues. Germline CDR1 reads MNHNS; CDR2 reads SASEGT. The CDR3 DNA follows: TGTGCCAGCAGTGAAAGGGCTAGCGGGGGGGCTTCAAGCACAGATACGCAGTATTTT. Its translation: CASSERASGGASSTDTQYF.

This chain uses TRBV19 with TRBJ2-2, with D perhaps matching TRBD1 (5 bases). V was pared by 3 bases and J by 8 bases, with 10 bases between. There are 13 residues in the CDR3. Germline lookup yields CDR1 LNHDA and CDR2 SQIVND (reference sequence). The DNA for the CDR3 is TGTGCCAGTAGTATCTTGGGGCATGGGGAGCTGTTTTTT. It yields the protein CASSILGHGELFF.

The chain has TRBV7-2 and TRBJ2-1; 9 positions agree with TRBD2. The trim removed 1 base at V and 3 bases at J, leaving 10 bases unmatched. Per the germline V gene, CDR1 is SGHTA and CDR2 is FQGNSA. The CDR3 runs to 18 residues. CDR3 protein: CASSLDVLAGYHYNEQFF. In DNA, the CDR3 is TGTGCCAGCAGCTTAGACGTACTAGCGGGCTACCACTACAATGAGCAGTTCTTC.

This CDR3 reads CASAGGGMNTEAFF. In DNA, the CDR3 is TGTGCTAGTGCCGGGGGGGGTATGAACACTGAAGCTTTCTTT. The V call is TRBV12-5, the J call TRBJ1-1; TRBD1 might be the D (5 bases). The germline CDR1 and CDR2 sequences are LGHNT and FRNRAP. The CDR3 is 14 amino acids. Deletions cut 7 bases from V and 0 bases from J, with 12 bases between. Drawing the rest from reference TRBV12-5 and TRBJ1-1, the complete variable domain is DARVTQTPRHKVTEMGQEVTMRCQPILGHNTVFWYRQTMMQGLELLAYFRNRAPLDDSGMPKDRFSAEMPDATLATLKIQPSEPRDSAVYFCASAGGGMNTEAFFGQGTRLTVV.

This clone was counted a single time. The rearrangement links TRBV4-3 to TRBJ1-2; 7 bases match TRBD1. Germline V lookup: CDR1 LGHNA, CDR2 YSLEER. The CDR3 length is 14 residues. With V trimmed by 4 bases and J by 8 bases, 10 bases remained unmatched. The CDR3, as DNA: TGCGCCAGCAGCCCAACTGGGACAGCCGGAGGCTACACCTTC. Its translation is CASSPTGTAGGYTF.

The CDR3 loop reads CASSRSGDTEAFF. In DNA form, the CDR3 reads TGTGCCAGCTCGAGGTCAGGGGACACTGAAGCTTTCTTT. The chain links TRBV6-5 to TRBJ1-1; D may be TRBD1 (6 bases). The ends were cut back, 8 bases at V and 3 bases at J, with 13 bases in the middle. The CDR3 covers 13 residues. Looked up from germline, CDR1 is MNHEY and CDR2 is SVGAGI.

J is TRBJ1-5 and V is TRBV6-5, with TRBD1 matching 7 bases. Trimming removed 4 bases from V and 6 bases from J; junction bases left unmatched: 3. CDR1 and CDR2 from the germline V gene are MNHEY and SVGAGI. CDR3 length: 13 amino acids. The DNA of the CDR3 is TGTGCCAGCAGTTTGACAGGGAGTCAGCCCCAGCATTTT. It encodes CASSLTGSQPQHF.

Of note for this clone: One junction end does not reproduce the germline sequence, and a read error may be involved. The J gene is TRBJ2-1, the V gene TRBV28; 9 nucleotides agree with TRBD1. The CDR3 extends over 13 amino acids. Germline lookup yields CDR1 MDHEN and CDR2 SYDVKM. CDR3 protein: CASGGGTGGFSLF. CDR3 DNA sequence: TGTGCCAGCGGCGGGGGCACAGGGGGCTTTTCGCTCTTC.

V usage is TRBV19 and J usage is TRBJ2-1, with a possible D match to TRBD2 (5 bases). The germline CDR1 and CDR2 sequences are LNHDA and SQIVND (reference sequence). Trimming took 4 bases from V and 6 from J, leaving 19 bases between them. CDR3 length: 16 amino acids. CDR3 nucleotide sequence: TGTGCCAGTAGTACCCCGAGATTCACGGGGTCCAATGAGCAGTTCTTC. It translates to CASSTPRFTGSNEQFF.

This chain joins TRBV7-3 and TRBJ2-3, with 9 bases matching TRBD1. Germline V gene sequence: CDR1 SGHTA, CDR2 FQGTGA. V shed 1 base and J 4 bases; nucleotides not matched to a gene: 3. CDR3 length: 15 amino acids. Here the CDR3 DNA reads TGTGCCAGCAGCTTAATGGACAGGGGCCCAGATACGCAGTATTTT. This gives the protein CASSLMDRGPDTQYF.

This clone appeared a single time. This chain connects TRBV23-1 to TRBJ1-3; no clear D gene. TRBV23-1 is an open reading frame whose function is uncertain. CDR3 size: 15 residues. V lost 1 base, J lost 0 bases, and 7 bases lay in between. DNA for the CDR3: TGCGCCAGCAGTCAATTTCCGAGCTCTGGAAACACCATATATTTT. This codes for CASSQFPSSGNTIYF.

The chain has TRBV7-8 and TRBJ2-1, with 9 positions matching TRBD2. V trimming: 1 base; J trimming: 4 bases; junction bases outside the gene matches: 8. The germline V gene encodes CDR1 SGHVS and CDR2 FQNEAQ. The CDR3 has 17 residues. The CDR3 reads CASSLDVAGAGYNEQFF. The CDR3 coding sequence is TGTGCCAGCAGCTTAGATGTAGCGGGAGCGGGGTACAATGAGCAGTTCTTC.

The chain has TRBV4-3 and TRBJ1-5, with D unclear. Germline CDR1 reads LGHNA; CDR2 reads YSLEER. The CDR3 is 15 amino acids. The V gene lost 0 bases and the J gene lost 5 bases, with 11 bases spanning the gap. CDR3 amino acids: CASSQDSSVYQPQHF. The CDR3 nucleotides read TGCGCCAGCAGCCAAGATTCGTCCGTTTATCAGCCCCAGCATTTT.

The V and J genes are TRBV5-1 and TRBJ1-2, with D possibly matching TRBD1 (5 bases). V was trimmed by 1 base and J by 3 bases, leaving 13 bases between them. This CDR3 is built from 15 residues. The germline V gene encodes CDR1 SGHRS and CDR2 YFSETQ. This CDR3 reads CASSLTGHGDYGYTF. Here the CDR3 DNA reads TGCGCCAGCAGCTTGACAGGTCATGGGGACTATGGCTACACCTTC.

The gene calls are TRBV9 and TRBJ2-3, with 9 bases that match TRBD2. Unmatched junction bases numbered 5, after V lost 0 bases and J lost 6 bases. This CDR3 contains 15 residues. Germline V gives CDR1 SGDLS, CDR2 YYNGEE. Written as DNA, the CDR3 is TGTGCCAGCAGCGTAGACGGGAGCGGGAGGGATACGCAGTATTTT. Protein: CASSVDGSGRDTQYF. The complete variable domain, with remaining parts taken from reference TRBV9 and TRBJ2-3, reads DSGVTQTPKHLITATGQRVTLRCSPRSGDLSVYWYQQSLDQGLQFLIQYYNGEERAKGNILERFSAQQFPDLHSELNLSSLELGDSALYFCASSVDGSGRDTQYFGPGTRLTVL.

The chain employs TRBV2 and TRBJ1-1; 8 nucleotides agree with TRBD1. This CDR3 has 14 residues. The germline gives CDR1 SNHLY, CDR2 FYNNEI. The V segment lost 7 bases and the J segment 4 bases; nucleotides outside the gene matches: 8. For the CDR3, the DNA is TGTGCCAGCAAGGGCAGGGGGCATGGCACTGAAGCTTTCTTT. Translated: CASKGRGHGTEAFF.

The chain combines TRBV2 with TRBJ2-7, with D possibly being TRBD1 (7 bases). This CDR3 has 14 residues. From germline, CDR1 is SNHLY and CDR2 FYNNEI. Trimming took 7 bases from V and 3 from J, leaving 16 bases between them. DNA of the CDR3: TGTGCCAGCACACAGGGGAGGCTAGACTACGAGCAGTACTTC. Its translation: CASTQGRLDYEQYF.

The DNA of the CDR3 is TGTGCCTGGAGTGTACGGGGTTTAGAGACCCAGTACTTC. Encoded protein: CAWSVRGLETQYF. The rearrangement links TRBV30 to TRBJ2-5; possible D gene TRBD2, 5 bases. The V and J ends lost 0 bases and 4 bases respectively, with 9 bases between them. Germline V gene sequence: CDR1 GTSNPN, CDR2 SVGIG (reference sequence). The CDR3 has 13 amino acids.

The genes are TRBV6-6 and TRBJ2-2; TRBD2 agrees at 9 bases. V gave up 2 bases and J gave up 6 bases; unmatched junction bases: 7. CDR1 is MNHNY and CDR2 is SVGAGI in the germline V gene (reference sequence). This CDR3 region has 16 residues. CDR3 bases: TGTGCCAGCAGTTACAGCCAGCGGGGGGTGGCCGGGGAGCTGTTTTTT. Translating gives CASSYSQRGVAGELFF.

The chain is built from TRBV9 and TRBJ2-1, with 16 bases fitting TRBD2. The CDR3 sequence is 17 residues long. The V gene end was trimmed by 4 bases and the J gene end by 4 bases; junction bases not matched to a gene: 5. CDR1 SGDLS and CDR2 YYNGEE come from the germline V gene. CDR3 amino acids: CASSPGTSGRVYNEQFF. CDR3 bases: TGTGCCAGCAGCCCCGGGACTAGCGGGAGGGTGTACAATGAGCAGTTCTTC. The entire variable domain, with the rest obtained from reference TRBV9 and TRBJ2-1, is as follows: DSGVTQTPKHLITATGQRVTLRCSPRSGDLSVYWYQQSLDQGLQFLIQYYNGEERAKGNILERFSAQQFPDLHSELNLSSLELGDSALYFCASSPGTSGRVYNEQFFGPGTRLTVL.

The chain employs TRBV2 and TRBJ2-3, with D perhaps matching TRBD2 (5 bases). V was cut by 5 bases and J by 6 bases, with 12 bases left in between. CDR3 size: 13 residues. Germline CDR1 and CDR2: SNHLY and FYNNEI. The CDR3 coding sequence is TGTGCCAGCAGTCTTGACTACTCGGATACGCAGTATTTT. Its protein is CASSLDYSDTQYF.

V is TRBV11-2 and J is TRBJ1-6; 11 bases map to TRBD1. This CDR3 has 15 residues. With 5 bases clipped from V and 10 bases from J, the junction kept 7 bases outside the gene matches. Per the germline V gene, CDR1 is SGHAT and CDR2 is FQNNGV. The CDR3 is CASSRRDRGDSPLHF. DNA for the CDR3: TGTGCCAGCAGCCGGCGGGACAGGGGGGACTCACCCCTCCACTTT.

The chain is built from TRBV4-1 and TRBJ1-1, with D unclear. V gave up 2 bases and J gave up 0 bases, with 7 bases separating them. The germline CDR1 and CDR2 sequences are MGHRA and YSYEKL. The CDR3 covers 14 residues. The CDR3 DNA follows: TGCGCCAGCAGCCAACGTATCCTGAACACTGAAGCTTTCTTT. It encodes CASSQRILNTEAFF.

This clone has just a few counts. The genes are TRBV13 and TRBJ2-7; 7 bases fit TRBD2. CDR3 length: 14 residues. Per the germline V gene, CDR1 is PRHDT and CDR2 is FYEKMQ (reference sequence). Trimming cost V 2 bases and J 2 bases; bases outside gene matches: 3. The CDR3 region has the DNA TGTGCCAGCAGCTTAAAGGGGACTACCTACGAGCAGTACTTC. Protein: CASSLKGTTYEQYF.

The V call is TRBV5-1, the J call TRBJ2-2, with TRBD1 identical over 7 bases. Germline V gene lookup returns CDR1 SGHRS and CDR2 YFSETQ. The CDR3 runs to 13 residues. J gave up 3 bases and V 5 bases, and 1 base lay outside the gene matches. Here the CDR3 reads CASRGTDTGELFF. CDR3 nucleotide sequence: TGCGCCAGCAGGGGGACAGACACCGGGGAGCTGTTTTTT.

The rearrangement links TRBV20-1 to TRBJ1-5; D is possibly TRBD1 (6 bases). The CDR3 has 14 residues. V was clipped by 3 bases and J by 1 base, with 10 bases between them. Germline V gene sequence: CDR1 DFQATT, CDR2 SNEGSKA (reference sequence). CDR3: CSASTGMSNQPQHF. The CDR3 region has the DNA TGCAGTGCTAGTACAGGGATGAGCAATCAGCCCCAGCATTTT.

This rearrangement joins TRBV13 to TRBJ2-3, with 9 bases fitting TRBD1. Germline V gene lookup returns CDR1 PRHDT and CDR2 FYEKMQ (reference sequence). V lost 3 bases and J lost 4; bases outside the gene matches: 11. The CDR3 has 17 amino acids. DNA of the CDR3: TGTGCCAGCAGCTTTCACAGGGGGCGGGCGACACCAGATACGCAGTATTTT. It yields the protein CASSFHRGRATPDTQYF.

In its sample, this clone was seen a few times. This rearrangement joins TRBV7-8 to TRBJ2-7; 12 positions match TRBD2. CDR1 is SGHVS and CDR2 is FQNEAQ in the germline V gene. V was pared by 5 bases and J by 2 bases, with 4 bases of the junction left unmatched. The CDR3 extends over 15 amino acids. The CDR3 DNA sequence: TGTGCCAGCAGCGAGCGACTAGCGGGAGCCTACGAGCAGTACTTC. This sequence encodes CASSERLAGAYEQYF.

This clone was seen a single time. This chain uses TRBV11-2 with TRBJ2-5; TRBD2 matches at 10 bases. The CDR3 totals 15 residues. Trimming at V came to 2 bases and at J to 2 bases, leaving 2 bases not matched to a gene. Germline-derived CDR1 and CDR2 are SGHAT and FQNNGV. The CDR3 protein is CASSLSGGDQETQYF. For the CDR3, the DNA is TGTGCCAGCAGCTTAAGCGGGGGGGATCAAGAGACCCAGTACTTC.

The chain combines TRBV19 with TRBJ1-1, with 7 bases lining up with TRBD1. The V gene end was trimmed by 3 bases and the J gene end by 0 bases; junction bases not matched to a gene: 7. The CDR3 extends over 16 amino acids. Germline CDR1 is LNHDA and CDR2 is SQIVND (reference sequence). CDR3 sequence reads: CASSIRTGGMNTEAFF. CDR3 bases: TGTGCCAGTAGTATCCGGACAGGCGGTATGAACACTGAAGCTTTCTTT.

This chain links TRBV5-3 with TRBJ1-1; D is perhaps TRBD1 (6 bases). Being an ORF, TRBV5-3 has a function that is uncertain. V lost 4 bases to trimming and J lost 7 bases, with 23 bases between them. The CDR3 consists of 16 residues. The CDR3 is CARSLQGLDKPNEAFF. CDR3 coding DNA: TGTGCCAGAAGCCTACAGGGCCTTGATAAACCTAATGAAGCTTTCTTT.